Below, 6 T cell receptor beta chains from the same sample are listed, as sequenced in a study of blood T cell repertoires in COVID-19. The table came from immunoSEQ multiplex PCR; TCRdb's copy has only in-frame clones and leaves some out. The table has about 170,000 clones, about four fifths seen once. Sequenced material: peripheral blood. The origin of the receptors is a man aged 35 to 55 who had recovered from COVID-19.

On this clone itself: This same CDR3 is encoded by further DNA sequences in the sample. The rearrangement uses TRBV18 and TRBJ1-2; a weak D match, TRBD1 (6 bases). This CDR3 is 13 amino acids long. Per the germline V gene, CDR1 is KGHSH and CDR2 is LQKENI. The V end was cut by 3 bases, the J end by 3 bases, with 8 bases between. The CDR3 DNA follows: TGTGCCAGCTCACCGGACAGCTACTATGGCTACACCTTC. Translated, it gives CASSPDSYYGYTF.

This sequence joins TRBV7-3 and TRBJ2-2; D unclear. The germline V and J ends were trimmed by 6 bases and 5 bases, with 13 bases remaining between them. The CDR3 totals 14 residues. Germline V lookup: CDR1 SGHTA, CDR2 FQGTGA. For the CDR3, the DNA is TGTGCCAGCAGTCCGCTAGTATCGACCGGGGAGCTGTTTTTT. Protein: CASSPLVSTGELFF.

The chain employs TRBV6-2 or TRBV6-3 and TRBJ1-5, with 7 bases lining up with TRBD1. The germline V gene has CDR1 MNHEY and CDR2 SVGEGT. This CDR3 comprises 14 residues. V shed 4 bases, J shed 3 bases, and the junction held 3 bases outside the gene matches. The CDR3 DNA sequence: TGTGCCAGCAGTTGGGGACAGATCAATCAGCCCCAGCATTTT. This translates into CASSWGQINQPQHF.

V usage is TRBV10-3 and J usage is TRBJ1-5; 7 nucleotides agree with TRBD1. Germline V gene sequence: CDR1 ENHRY, CDR2 SYGVKD. V was clipped by 5 bases and J by 3 bases; unmatched bases: 4. The CDR3 extends over 14 amino acids. CDR3 residues: CAISTDRDNQPQHF. In nucleotides, the CDR3 is TGTGCCATCAGTACAGACAGGGACAATCAGCCCCAGCATTTT.

This clone was seen only a few times. CDR3 bases: TGTGCCAGCAGCCACCGGGGGGCCGAGCAGTACTTC. It encodes CASSHRGAEQYF. The chain is built from TRBV13 and TRBJ2-7; possibly TRBD2 for D (7 bases). The germline CDR1 and CDR2 sequences are PRHDT and FYEKMQ (reference sequence). CDR3 size: 12 residues. V lost 5 bases and J 6 bases, leaving 11 bases between the germline ends.

The genes are TRBV21-1 and TRBJ2-1; the table's D call, TRBD2, has no DNA check behind it. TRBV21-1 is a pseudogene segment. The CDR3 contains 17 residues. The CDR3 loop reads CASSLLAGMHPNNEQFF. Written as DNA, the CDR3 is TGTGCCAGCAGCCTACTAGCGGGAATGCACCCTAACAATGAGCAGTTCTTC.